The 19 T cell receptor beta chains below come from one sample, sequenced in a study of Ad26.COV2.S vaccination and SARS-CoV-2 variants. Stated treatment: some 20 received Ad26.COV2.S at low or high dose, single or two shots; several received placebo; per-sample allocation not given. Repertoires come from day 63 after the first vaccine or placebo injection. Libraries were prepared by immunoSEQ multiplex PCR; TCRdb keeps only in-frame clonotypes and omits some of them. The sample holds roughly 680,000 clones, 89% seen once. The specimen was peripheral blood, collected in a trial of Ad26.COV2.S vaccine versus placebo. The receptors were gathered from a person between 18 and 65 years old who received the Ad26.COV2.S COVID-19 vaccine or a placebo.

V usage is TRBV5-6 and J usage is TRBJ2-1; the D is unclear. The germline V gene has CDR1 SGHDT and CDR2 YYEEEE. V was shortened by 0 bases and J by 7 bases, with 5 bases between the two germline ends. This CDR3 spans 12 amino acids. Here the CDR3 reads CASSLGQNEQFF. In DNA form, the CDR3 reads TGTGCCAGCAGCTTGGGCCAGAATGAGCAGTTCTTC.

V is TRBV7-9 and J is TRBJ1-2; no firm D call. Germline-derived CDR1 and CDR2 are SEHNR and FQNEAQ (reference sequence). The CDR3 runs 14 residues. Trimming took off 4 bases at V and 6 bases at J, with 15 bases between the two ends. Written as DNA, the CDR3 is TGTGCCAGCAGCTCCTTAAAGGGTTCAGATGGCTACACCTTC. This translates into CASSSLKGSDGYTF.

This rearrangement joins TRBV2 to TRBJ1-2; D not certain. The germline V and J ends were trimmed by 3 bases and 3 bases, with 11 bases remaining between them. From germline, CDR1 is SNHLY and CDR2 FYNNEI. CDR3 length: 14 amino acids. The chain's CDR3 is CASSDSPTDYGYTF. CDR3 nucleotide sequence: TGTGCCAGCAGTGACTCGCCGACGGACTATGGCTACACCTTC.

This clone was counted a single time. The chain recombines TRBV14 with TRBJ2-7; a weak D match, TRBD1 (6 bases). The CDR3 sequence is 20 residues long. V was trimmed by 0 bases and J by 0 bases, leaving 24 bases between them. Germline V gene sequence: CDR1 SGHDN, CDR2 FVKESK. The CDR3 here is CASSQDARTVGGRASYEQYF. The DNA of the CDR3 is TGTGCCAGCAGCCAAGACGCCAGGACAGTGGGCGGTCGGGCCTCCTACGAGCAGTACTTC.

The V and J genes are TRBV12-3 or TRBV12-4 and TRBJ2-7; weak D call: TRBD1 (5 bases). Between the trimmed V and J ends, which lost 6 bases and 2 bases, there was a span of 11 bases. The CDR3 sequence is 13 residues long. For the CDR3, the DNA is TGTGCCAGCAGCCATGGACAAACCTACGAGCAGTACTTC. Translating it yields CASSHGQTYEQYF.

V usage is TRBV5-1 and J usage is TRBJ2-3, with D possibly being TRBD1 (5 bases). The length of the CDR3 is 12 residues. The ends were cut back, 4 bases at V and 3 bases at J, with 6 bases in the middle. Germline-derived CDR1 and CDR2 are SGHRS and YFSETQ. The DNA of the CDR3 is TGCGCCAGCAGCCCAGGGACAGATACGCAGTATTTT. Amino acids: CASSPGTDTQYF.

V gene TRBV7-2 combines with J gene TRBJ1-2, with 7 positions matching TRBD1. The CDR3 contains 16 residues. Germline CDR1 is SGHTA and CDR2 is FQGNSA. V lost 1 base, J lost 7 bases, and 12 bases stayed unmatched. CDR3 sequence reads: CASSLVGGKDRAGYTF. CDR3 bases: TGTGCCAGCAGCTTAGTAGGGGGGAAAGACAGGGCTGGCTACACCTTC.

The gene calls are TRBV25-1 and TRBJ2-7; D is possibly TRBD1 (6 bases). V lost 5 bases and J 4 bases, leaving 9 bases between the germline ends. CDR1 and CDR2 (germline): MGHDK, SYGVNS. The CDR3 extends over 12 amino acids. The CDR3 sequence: CASSKQGYEQYF. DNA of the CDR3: TGTGCCAGCAGTAAACAGGGATACGAGCAGTACTTC.

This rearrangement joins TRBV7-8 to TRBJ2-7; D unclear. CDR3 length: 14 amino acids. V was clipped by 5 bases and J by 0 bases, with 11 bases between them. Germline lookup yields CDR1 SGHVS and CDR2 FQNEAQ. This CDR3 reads CASSRPGRSYEQYF. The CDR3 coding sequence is TGTGCCAGCAGCCGACCCGGGCGCTCCTACGAGCAGTACTTC.

CDR3 bases: TGTGCCAGCAGCTTAGGGGGGAAGAACACAGATACGCAGTATTTT. This translates into CASSLGGKNTDTQYF. The chain is built from TRBV7-2 and TRBJ2-3, with D perhaps given as TRBD1 or TRBD2 (5 bases each). With 1 base removed from V and 2 bases from J, the gap between germline ends came to 10 bases. Germline V CDR1 and CDR2: SGHTA, FQGNSA. The CDR3 has 15 amino acids.

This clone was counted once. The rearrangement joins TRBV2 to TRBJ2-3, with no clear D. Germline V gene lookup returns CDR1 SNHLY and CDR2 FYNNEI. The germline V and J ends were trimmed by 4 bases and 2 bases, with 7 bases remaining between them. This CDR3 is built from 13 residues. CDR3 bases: TGTGCCAGCAGTGGGCAGACCACAGATACGCAGTATTTT. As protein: CASSGQTTDTQYF.

The CDR3 protein is CASSFLGGTADNEQFF. CDR3 in DNA: TGTGCCAGCAGCTTCCTCGGGGGGACAGCCGACAATGAGCAGTTCTTC. This chain uses TRBV7-6 with TRBJ2-1; perhaps D is TRBD1 or TRBD2 (7 bases each). CDR3 length: 16 amino acids. V was trimmed by 3 bases and J by 5 bases, leaving 17 bases between them. Per germline, CDR1 SGHVS and CDR2 FNYEAQ.

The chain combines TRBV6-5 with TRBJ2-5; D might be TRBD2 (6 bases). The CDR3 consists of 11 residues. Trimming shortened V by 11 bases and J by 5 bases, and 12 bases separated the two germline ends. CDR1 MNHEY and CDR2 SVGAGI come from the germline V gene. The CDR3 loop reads CAAEGRETQYF. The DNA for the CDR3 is TGTGCCGCGGAGGGGAGGGAGACCCAGTACTTC.

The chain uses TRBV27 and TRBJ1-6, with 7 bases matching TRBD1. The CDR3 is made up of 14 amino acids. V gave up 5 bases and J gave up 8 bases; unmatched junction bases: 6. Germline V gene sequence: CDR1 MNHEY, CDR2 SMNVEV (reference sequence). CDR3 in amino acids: CASSPGTADSPLHF. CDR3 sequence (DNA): TGTGCCAGCAGTCCCGGGACAGCCGATTCACCCCTCCACTTT.

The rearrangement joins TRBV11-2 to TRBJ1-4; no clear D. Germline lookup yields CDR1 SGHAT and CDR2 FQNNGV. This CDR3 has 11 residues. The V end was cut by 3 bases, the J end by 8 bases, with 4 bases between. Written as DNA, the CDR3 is TGTGCCAGCAGCTTCGACGAAAAACTGTTTTTT. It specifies CASSFDEKLFF.

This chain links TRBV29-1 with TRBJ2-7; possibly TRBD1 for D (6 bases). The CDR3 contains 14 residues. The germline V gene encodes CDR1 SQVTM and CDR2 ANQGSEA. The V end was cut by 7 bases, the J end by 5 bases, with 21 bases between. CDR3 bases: TGCAGCGCCGCGCTACAGGGTCTCCAGGACGAGCAGTACTTC. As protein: CSAALQGLQDEQYF.

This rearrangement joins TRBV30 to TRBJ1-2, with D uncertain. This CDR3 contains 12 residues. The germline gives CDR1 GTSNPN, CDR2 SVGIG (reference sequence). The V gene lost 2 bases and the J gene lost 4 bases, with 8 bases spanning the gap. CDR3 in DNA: TGTGCCTGGAGTAAGGAGAGCTATGGCTACACCTTC. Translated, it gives CAWSKESYGYTF.

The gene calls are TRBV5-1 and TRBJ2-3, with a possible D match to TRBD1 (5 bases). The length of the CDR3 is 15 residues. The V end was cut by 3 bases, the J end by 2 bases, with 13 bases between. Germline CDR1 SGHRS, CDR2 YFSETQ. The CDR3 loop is CASSSDPGHTDTQYF. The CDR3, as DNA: TGCGCCAGCAGCTCGGATCCAGGGCACACAGATACGCAGTATTTT.

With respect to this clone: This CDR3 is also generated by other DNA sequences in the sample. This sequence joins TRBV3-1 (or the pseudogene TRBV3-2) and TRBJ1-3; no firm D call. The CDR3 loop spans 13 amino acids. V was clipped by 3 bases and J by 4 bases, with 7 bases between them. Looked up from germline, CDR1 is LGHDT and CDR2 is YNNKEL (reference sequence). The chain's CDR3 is CASSQGSGNTIYF. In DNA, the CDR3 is TGTGCCAGCAGCCAGGGTTCCGGAAACACCATATATTTT.